The 4 T cell receptor beta chains given below trace back to one sample, sequenced in a study of CD8+ T cells in alopecia areata. As for treatment: oral pan-JAK inhibitor, 5-10 mg twice daily. Investigators isolated RNA and reverse transcribed it into cDNA to act as the sequencing template. Produced via immunoSEQ multiplex PCR; TCRdb's table is partial and in-frame only. This sample has about 270,000 clones, with 60% found just once. The sample in question was CD4+ T cells sorted from blood, obtained at roughly week 53, from a patient treated with tofacitinib. Receptors were obtained from a human donor with alopecia areata.

This clone was found once. This chain links TRBV5-1 with TRBJ1-4; the D is unclear. Trimming removed 2 bases from V and 6 bases from J, with 11 bases in between. Germline V gene data show CDR1 as SGHRS and CDR2 as YFSETQ. The CDR3 length is 14 residues. The CDR3 region is CASSFGRTDEKLFF. CDR3 sequence (DNA): TGCGCCAGCAGCTTTGGCAGGACGGATGAAAAACTGTTTTTT. Full variable domain (remainder filled in from reference TRBV5-1 and TRBJ1-4): KAGVTQTPRYLIKTRGQQVTLSCSPISGHRSVSWYQQTPGQGLQFLFEYFSETQRNKGNFPGRFSGRQFSNSRSEMNVSTLELGDSALYLCASSFGRTDEKLFFGSGTQLSVL.

The sample holds a few counts of this clone. This rearrangement joins TRBV7-9 to TRBJ2-5; the D call may be TRBD1 or TRBD2 (5 bases each). Trimming pared 3 bases from V and 4 bases from J, leaving 15 bases between. Germline V gives CDR1 SEHNR, CDR2 FQNEAQ (reference sequence). CDR3 length equals 15 residues. The CDR3 DNA sequence: TGTGCCAGCAGCTTCCGAGAAGGGGAGAGAGAGACCCAGTACTTC. Residues: CASSFREGERETQYF. The full variable domain, rest sourced from reference TRBV7-9 and TRBJ2-5, is DTGVSQNPRHKITKRGQNVTFRCDPISEHNRLYWYRQTLGQGPEFLTYFQNEAQLEKSRLLSDRFSAERPKGSFSTLEIQRTEQGDSAMYLCASSFREGERETQYFGPGTRLLVL.

This clone was seen only a few times. Different DNA sequences within this sample yield the same CDR3. The chain combines TRBV9 with TRBJ2-2; no firm D call. The CDR3 runs 13 residues. Germline V lookup: CDR1 SGDLS, CDR2 YYNGEE. Trimming pared 0 bases from V and 3 bases from J, leaving 3 bases between. The CDR3 region is CASSVAHTGELFF. CDR3 nucleotide sequence: TGTGCCAGCAGCGTAGCACACACCGGGGAGCTGTTTTTT.

On this clone: This CDR3 is also generated by other DNA sequences in the sample. This sequence joins TRBV20-1 and TRBJ2-3; D unclear. The CDR3 runs to 11 residues. The germline V gene encodes CDR1 DFQATT and CDR2 SNEGSKA (reference sequence). V was shortened by 5 bases and J by 0 bases, with 3 bases between the two germline ends. The DNA for the CDR3 is TGCAGTGCTTCCAGCACAGATACGCAGTATTTT. Its protein is CSASSTDTQYF.